This T cell receptor beta chain was obtained from a study of blood T cell repertoires in COVID-19. At the level of the study: Whether acute or convalescent, the COVID-19 samples came from the United States, Italy and Spain. PBMCs, B-cell-depleted T cells, or T cells provided the cDNA or gDNA that made up the material.

J was trimmed by 5 bases and V by 4 bases; bases with no gene match: 9. CDR1 and CDR2 from the germline V gene are SGHTA and FQGNSA. The CDR3 has 16 amino acids. Source study methods: Reference gene primer amplification in the assay estimated nucleated cell counts. Assay: immunoSEQ multiplex PCR; the TCRdb copy retains only in-frame clones and omits some. The V and J calls and the clone size are those of that table, but D and trimming were determined from the DNA. The sample contains about 180,000 clones, approximately 86% of which appear only once. Sequencing was done on a sample of peripheral blood. The receptor was isolated from a man over 45 with active or convalescent COVID-19. This rearrangement joins TRBV7-2 to TRBJ1-5, with TRBD1 matching 9 bases. CDR3 nucleotide sequence: TGTGCCAGCAGCTCCCTAACAGGGGGCGGTGATCAGCCCCAGCATTTT. It translates to CASSSLTGGGDQPQHF.